This T cell receptor (beta chain) was documented in a study of blood T cell repertoires in COVID-19 (dated by TCRdb to the early 2020s). For context, the study as a whole: Samples from collaborators originated in the United States, Italy and Spain and spanned both the acute and convalescent phases of COVID-19. The repertoires were released in a freely available public database intended as a resource for research on the immune response to SARS-CoV-2. Where HLA class I and class II types were available, the types were taken from metadata supplied by the sample provider, not from assay-based typing. Samples were obtained from the ongoing ImmuneRACE study (first 160 participants) and from over 1,000 subjects provided by 6 global collaborators. Deeply sampled blood TCRbeta repertoires from subjects exposed to, actively infected with, or recovered from COVID-19 were included in the dataset. The prospective study material was composed of cDNA or gDNA derived from T cells, B-cell-depleted T cells, or PBMCs. A de-identified subject ID, COVID-19 status, age in years and sex were almost always included in the sample metadata. Study-wide findings and limitations: Clinical and demographic metadata were provided uncurated, with the amount varying by source and participant.

With regard to this clone: What antigen it recognizes has not been identified. The input lacks base qualities; no much larger clone sits a single base away.

TCRbeta CDR3 regions were amplified from genomic DNA using the immunoSEQ Assay, a bias-controlled multiplex PCR. Per the source publication's procedure: The number of nucleated cells in each sample was estimated from the amplification of reference gene primers within the assay. To quantify the absolute abundance of each unique TCRbeta CDR3 rearrangement, sequence reads were collapsed and filtered. For each sample, productive Simpson clonality was calculated as the square root of Simpson's diversity index across productive rearrangements. Drawn from immuneACCESS, this table holds only the in-frame rearrangements with V and J called that TCRdb kept. Clones are partly lost; checked studies trace under half to an unresolved V gene and leave the rest unexplained. V, J and clone size were drawn from that table, and D and trimming were deduced from the DNA. The sample table holds around 68,000 clones, of which 75% to 90% were seen once. The ten largest clones add up to approximately 15% of the sample.

One collaborating source in Seattle enrolled patients while the patients were actively infected and followed the patients over time throughout the course of disease. Each collaborating institution followed its own protocols to collect whole blood in K2EDTA tubes. For TCRbeta analysis, collaborators shipped samples in one of three forms: frozen whole blood, isolated PBMCs, or DNA extracted from either of those sample types. V loses 4 bases, J loses 7 bases, and the germline ends lie 20 bases apart. The CDR3 sequence holds 15 residues, the cysteine and phenylalanine included. The CDR3 DNA has 45 bases and is translated from base 1. In the germline V gene (reference sequence), CDR1 corresponds to GTSNPN and CDR2 to SVGIG.

The sequenced sample consisted of peripheral blood. The chain uses TRBV30 and TRBJ2-1; D gene: possibly TRBD1, on 6 matching bases. The clonotype was recovered from a man aged 35 to 55 with COVID-19, enrolled during active disease. The sequenced DNA: TGTGCCTGGACCCCGAAAGGACAGTGGCGTAATGAGCAGTTCTTC. This translates into CAWTPKGQWRNEQFF.